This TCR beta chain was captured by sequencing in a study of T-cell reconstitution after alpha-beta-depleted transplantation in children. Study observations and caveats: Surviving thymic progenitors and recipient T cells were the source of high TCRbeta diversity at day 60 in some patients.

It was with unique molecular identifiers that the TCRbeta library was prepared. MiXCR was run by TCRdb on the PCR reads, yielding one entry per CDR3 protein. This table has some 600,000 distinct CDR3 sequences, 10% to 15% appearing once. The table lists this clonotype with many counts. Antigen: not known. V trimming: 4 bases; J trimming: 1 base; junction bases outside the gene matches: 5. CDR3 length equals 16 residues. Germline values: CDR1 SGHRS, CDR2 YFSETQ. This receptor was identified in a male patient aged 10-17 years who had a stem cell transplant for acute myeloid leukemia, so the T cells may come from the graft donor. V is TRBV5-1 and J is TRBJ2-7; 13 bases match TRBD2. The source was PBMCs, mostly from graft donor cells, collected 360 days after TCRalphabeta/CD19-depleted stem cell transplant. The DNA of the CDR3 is TGCGCCAGCAGCGCCGGACTAGCGGGAGTTTCCTACGAGCAGTACTTC. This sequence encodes CASSAGLAGVSYEQYF.